This T cell receptor beta chain was retrieved from a study of OX40 agonist ivuxolimab in advanced cancers. At the level of the study: Each patient was given ivuxolimab into a vein every 2 weeks, at 0.01 to 10 mg/kg.

Overall study findings and caveats: At 0.1 to 3.0 mg/kg and by week 6, clonal expansion occurred in CD4+ and CD8+ blood T cells. CD4+ T cells averaged fewer expanded clones than CD8+ T cells.

Profiled with immunoSEQ multiplex PCR; TCRdb holds only in-frame clones, not every one. The table has approximately 68,000 clones, roughly 90% seen once. Points on this clone: Its antigen is undetermined.

Exclusion applied to patients with autoimmune disease history or systemic immunosuppression. This clonotype originated in an adult with an advanced solid tumor such as melanoma, head and neck, liver or kidney cancer. This sample comprised CD4+ or CD8+ T cells sorted from blood, obtained in a trial of the OX40 agonist ivuxolimab.

The CDR3 is CASSESEPGELFF. CDR3 nucleotides: TGCGCCAGCAGTGAGTCGGAGCCGGGTGAGCTGTTTTTT. V is TRBV10-2 and J is TRBJ2-2; D unresolved. V was trimmed by 0 bases and J by 11 bases, leaving 10 bases between them. The CDR3 runs 13 residues. Germline loops: CDR1 WSHSY, CDR2 SAAADI.